This T cell receptor beta chain was captured by sequencing in a study of control samples from healthy donors and cancer patients. The CDR3 has 16 residues. Trimming removed 4 bases from V and 5 bases from J; junction bases left unmatched: 8. Germline V gene lookup returns CDR1 LGHNA and CDR2 YNFKEQ. Only in-frame clones appear in the TCRdb table, and some are missing; sequencing was by immunoSEQ multiplex PCR. The data show about 140,000 clones, 91% seen once. The chain couples TRBV4-2 to TRBJ2-1; 10 bases are shared with TRBD2. The sequenced sample was blood. The clonotype originates from a man aged 18 to 30 in good health. The CDR3 spells CASSLSGTSEHNEQFF. CDR3 sequence (DNA): TGTGCCAGCAGCCTTTCCGGGACTAGCGAGCACAATGAGCAGTTCTTC.